The 21 T cell receptor beta chains below come from one sample, sequenced in a study of T-cell memory formation after mild COVID-19. From the 5' RACE reads, TCRdb called clonotypes with MiXCR, one entry per CDR3 protein. Here the sample spans about 310,000 distinct CDR3 sequences, less than 20% being singletons. The sample consisted of PBMCs or a T cell subset sorted from them (not recorded which). The receptors derive from a man younger than 30 who had mild COVID-19 (a few samples of this study predate the infection). Cell type and time point are not known.

There are a few counts of this clonotype. This chain links TRBV10-1 with TRBJ2-3, with 7 nucleotides matching TRBD1. From germline, CDR1 is WNHNN and CDR2 SYGVQD (reference sequence). Trimming at V came to 8 bases and at J to 6 bases, leaving 5 bases not matched to a gene. The length of the CDR3 is 12 residues. Here the CDR3 reads CASGTDQDTQYF. CDR3 sequence (DNA): TGCGCCAGCGGGACAGACCAGGATACGCAGTATTTT.

The sample holds a few counts of this clonotype. This sequence joins TRBV2 and TRBJ2-7; 8 nucleotides match TRBD1. J was trimmed by 3 bases and V by 11 bases; bases with no gene match: 6. CDR3 length equals 12 residues. Germline CDR1 is SNHLY and CDR2 is FYNNEI. This chain's CDR3 is CAGGQGYYEQYV. In nucleotides, the CDR3 is TGTGCCGGAGGACAGGGTTACTACGAGCAGTACGTC.

This clonotype appeared a few times. The V call is TRBV3-1, the J call TRBJ2-5, with a weak D call TRBD1 (5 bases). The CDR3 spans 16 residues. Germline lookup yields CDR1 LGHDT and CDR2 YNNKEL (reference sequence). Trimming pared 0 bases from V and 5 bases from J, leaving 16 bases between. In DNA, the CDR3 is TGTGCCAGCAGCCAAGATGGGCAGGGCATGTGGGAGACCCAGTACTTC. Its translation is CASSQDGQGMWETQYF.

The chain has TRBV12-3 or TRBV12-4 and TRBJ1-5, with D uncertain. V lost 6 bases, J lost 6 bases, and 9 bases lay in between. The CDR3 runs 12 residues. The CDR3 spells CASRGSGQPQHF. The CDR3 nucleotides read TGTGCCAGCAGGGGTTCGGGTCAGCCCCAGCATTTT.

The V call is TRBV6-6, the J call TRBJ1-1; tentatively, D is TRBD1 (6 bases). CDR3 length equals 12 residues. V lost 1 base and J lost 7, with 7 bases in between. Looked up from germline, CDR1 is MNHNY and CDR2 is SVGAGI (reference sequence). The CDR3 bases are TGTGCCAGCAGTTACTTGGACAGTGAAGCTTTCTTT. Protein sequence: CASSYLDSEAFF.

The CDR3 spells CASSLTRLGDGYTF. CDR3 nucleotide sequence: TGTGCCAGCAGCCTAACCAGGCTCGGGGATGGCTACACCTTC. This rearrangement joins TRBV6-5 to TRBJ1-2; unclear D gene. V dropped 6 bases and J dropped 6 bases, with 17 bases sitting between them. The CDR3 length is 14 residues. Germline CDR1 is MNHEY and CDR2 is SVGAGI.

This clonotype has a handful of counts. J is TRBJ2-2 and V is TRBV5-5, with D uncertain. This CDR3 is 12 amino acids long. Trimming cost V 4 bases and J 6 bases, with 7 bases left between them. Germline loops: CDR1 SGHKS, CDR2 YYEKEE (reference sequence). The CDR3 loop is CASSGQPGELFF. For the CDR3, the DNA is TGTGCCAGCAGCGGGCAGCCCGGGGAGCTGTTTTTT.

CDR3 region: CSARDLRAEAFF. The CDR3 DNA reads as TGCAGTGCTAGAGATCTCAGGGCTGAAGCTTTCTTT. The rearrangement joins TRBV20-1 to TRBJ1-1; a possible D gene is TRBD1 (5 bases). CDR1 DFQATT and CDR2 SNEGSKA come from the germline V gene (reference sequence). V was clipped by 0 bases and J by 6 bases, with 8 bases between them. This CDR3 contains 12 residues.

This clonotype was observed many times. The rearrangement uses TRBV12-3 or TRBV12-4 and TRBJ2-2; a weak D match, TRBD1 (6 bases). CDR3 length: 14 amino acids. V lost 6 bases to trimming and J lost 4 bases, with 12 bases between them. DNA of the CDR3: TGTGCCAGCAGCCCTACAGGGCCCACCGGGGAGCTGTTTTTT. This sequence encodes CASSPTGPTGELFF.

This clonotype was picked up a small number of times. V gene TRBV5-4 combines with J gene TRBJ1-1; the match to TRBD1 covers 9 bases. CDR1 and CDR2 from the germline V gene are SGHNT and YYREEE (reference sequence). The CDR3 is made up of 13 amino acids. J was trimmed by 11 bases and V by 6 bases; bases with no gene match: 11. This CDR3 reads CASNRDREGWAFF. The CDR3 DNA is TGTGCCAGCAACAGGGACAGGGAAGGCTGGGCTTTCTTT.

This chain joins TRBV12-3 or TRBV12-4 and TRBJ2-7; 7 bases align to TRBD2. The CDR3 loop spans 15 amino acids. After removal of 5 bases from V and 2 bases from J, the junction contained 9 bases not matched to a gene. CDR3 sequence (DNA): TGTGCCAGCAGTCCCGGGGGGAGACCTCCCTACGAGCAGTACTTC. Its protein is CASSPGGRPPYEQYF.

This clonotype has more than one count but fewer than ten. This chain uses TRBV5-1 with TRBJ1-4; the D is unclear. The germline V gene has CDR1 SGHRS and CDR2 YFSETQ. Trimming pared 1 base from V and 8 bases from J, leaving 9 bases between. The CDR3 contains 13 residues. DNA for the CDR3: TGCGCCAGCAGCTTGTCCCCGTTCGAAAAACTGTTTTTT. Protein: CASSLSPFEKLFF.

This clonotype was found many times. The chain is built from TRBV5-1 and TRBJ2-2; D gene ambiguous. Germline values: CDR1 SGHRS, CDR2 YFSETQ. V was clipped by 0 bases and J by 4 bases, with 4 bases between them. The length of the CDR3 is 13 residues. CDR3: CASSLASTGELFF. The CDR3, as DNA: TGCGCCAGCAGCTTGGCGTCCACCGGGGAGCTGTTTTTT. The variable domain in full, with the rest retrieved from reference TRBV5-1 and TRBJ2-2, is KAGVTQTPRYLIKTRGQQVTLSCSPISGHRSVSWYQQTPGQGLQFLFEYFSETQRNKGNFPGRFSGRQFSNSRSEMNVSTLELGDSALYLCASSLASTGELFFGEGSRLTVL.

This clonotype was observed at least ten times. This chain's CDR3 is CASSFQFNNEKLFF. The DNA for the CDR3 is TGCGCCAGCAGCTTTCAGTTTAACAATGAAAAACTGTTTTTT. The rearrangement uses TRBV5-1 and TRBJ1-4; no reliable D call. The CDR3 has 14 residues. The germline CDR1 and CDR2 sequences are SGHRS and YFSETQ. V lost 2 bases and J lost 5, with 10 bases in between.

This clonotype was detected a few times. This chain links TRBV3-1 with TRBJ1-1; 7 bases agree with TRBD1. V lost 0 bases and J lost 0; bases outside the gene matches: 4. Germline V lookup: CDR1 LGHDT, CDR2 YNNKEL (reference sequence). The CDR3 extends over 16 amino acids. Written as DNA, the CDR3 is TGTGCCAGCAGCCAAGAGCGGACAGGCATGAACACTGAAGCTTTCTTT. Protein sequence: CASSQERTGMNTEAFF.

Many counts were recorded for this clonotype. The gene calls are TRBV5-1 and TRBJ2-3, with D unclear. V gave up 2 bases and J gave up 3 bases, with 7 bases separating them. Per the germline V gene, CDR1 is SGHRS and CDR2 is YFSETQ. The CDR3 extends over 13 amino acids. The CDR3 DNA reads as TGCGCCAGCAGCTTCAAGGGAACAGATACGCAGTATTTT. Residues: CASSFKGTDTQYF.

This CDR3 reads CASSPGTGWETQYF. The DNA of the CDR3 is TGTGCCAGCAGCCCCGGGACAGGGTGGGAGACCCAGTACTTC. The rearrangement joins TRBV7-9 to TRBJ2-5; 9 bases are shared with TRBD1. This CDR3 has 14 residues. Germline values: CDR1 SEHNR, CDR2 FQNEAQ (reference sequence). V shed 5 bases, J shed 5 bases, and the junction held 6 bases outside the gene matches.

This clonotype appeared a few times. The chain links TRBV6-2 or TRBV6-3 to TRBJ2-7; TRBD1 matches 9 bases. Trimming cost V 7 bases and J 6 bases; bases outside gene matches: 7. CDR3 size: 13 residues. Per germline, CDR1 MNHEY and CDR2 SVGEGT. CDR3 residues: CASKWDRVAEQYF. The CDR3 DNA is TGTGCCAGCAAGTGGGACAGGGTGGCCGAGCAGTACTTC.

The table lists this clonotype with a few counts. The rearrangement uses TRBV6-2 or TRBV6-3 and TRBJ2-7; D ambiguous. Germline V lookup: CDR1 MNHEY, CDR2 SVGEGT. Trimming left V 2 bases short and J 6 bases short, with 11 bases between. This CDR3 region has 13 residues. CDR3 region: CASSYGVEREQYF. CDR3 bases: TGTGCCAGCAGTTACGGGGTTGAGCGCGAGCAGTACTTC.

This rearrangement joins TRBV20-1 to TRBJ2-1; the D gene is possibly TRBD1 (6 bases). This CDR3 region has 13 residues. The V end was cut by 0 bases, the J end by 4 bases, with 7 bases between. The germline gives CDR1 DFQATT, CDR2 SNEGSKA (reference sequence). CDR3 protein: CSARDQGYNEQFF. DNA for the CDR3: TGCAGTGCTAGAGATCAGGGGTACAATGAGCAGTTCTTC.

This clonotype has only one observation. The chain combines TRBV9 with TRBJ2-5; TRBD2 aligns across 8 bases. The V segment lost 0 bases and the J segment 5 bases; nucleotides outside the gene matches: 6. CDR3 size: 15 residues. From germline, CDR1 is SGDLS and CDR2 YYNGEE. CDR3 DNA sequence: TGTGCCAGCAGCGTAGTCGGACTAGCATGGGAGACCCAGTACTTC. This gives the protein CASSVVGLAWETQYF.